This TCR beta chain was sequenced for a study of cytomegalovirus exposure and HLA in healthy donors. The study ran its PCR with 60 Vbeta and 13 Jbeta primers. Assay used: immunoSEQ multiplex PCR; TCRdb lists only in-frame clones, some missing. This table has about 6,800 clones, 51% appearing once. As regards this clone: Its specificity is unknown.

Notes on the study in general: Associated with HLA alleles at 0.05 false discovery rate in a later analysis were some 18,000 TCR beta sequences. A later look showed TCR association rates differing by HLA locus, highest for DRB1 and lowest for HLA-C. Later analysis demonstrated an association between a missense DCLRE1C variant and TCR beta V- and J-gene trimming.

Trimming left V 5 bases short and J 0 bases short, with 7 bases between. Germline V gene sequence: CDR1 SQVTM, CDR2 ANQGSEA. The CDR3 extends over 12 amino acids. This receptor was obtained from a man aged 30-40 years in good health and CMV-seropositive. Sequenced: PBMCs. This chain connects TRBV29-1 to TRBJ1-1, with D unclear. The CDR3: CSVLGVNTEAFF. Here the CDR3 DNA reads TGCAGCGTTCTGGGAGTGAACACTGAAGCTTTCTTT.